This entry lists 16 T cell receptor beta chains sequenced from one sample in a study of early T cells in non-severe SARS-CoV-2 infection. Via MiXCR, TCRdb re-called the 5' RACE reads, giving one row per CDR3 protein. This table has tens of thousands of distinct CDR3 sequences, around 12% appearing once. Material: whole blood, obtained at baseline. Every receptor here comes from an adult who was a healthcare worker with PCR-confirmed SARS-CoV-2 infection or an uninfected control (not recorded which). The donor label of this sample is uncertain.

This sequence joins TRBV4-1 and TRBJ2-7; D is possibly TRBD1 or TRBD2 (5 bases each). Germline-derived CDR1 and CDR2 are MGHRA and YSYEKL. The CDR3 consists of 12 residues. V gave up 1 base and J gave up 5 bases, with 6 bases separating them. DNA for the CDR3: TGCGCCAGCAGCCAAGTGGGGGACGAGCAGTACTTC. As protein: CASSQVGDEQYF.

The chain has TRBV30 and TRBJ1-2, with D possibly being TRBD1 (6 bases). CDR3 length: 14 amino acids. Trimming left V 4 bases short and J 4 bases short, with 16 bases between. From germline, CDR1 is GTSNPN and CDR2 SVGIG (reference sequence). CDR3 coding DNA: TGTGCCTGGAACAGGGCCACCGGAGGCTATGGCTACACCTTC. Its protein is CAWNRATGGYGYTF.

A few counts support this clonotype. The rearrangement links TRBV6-6 to TRBJ2-3; tentative D call: TRBD1 (5 bases). The germline gives CDR1 MNHNY, CDR2 SVGAGI (reference sequence). The CDR3 is 15 amino acids. V lost 0 bases and J lost 2, with 9 bases in between. CDR3 DNA sequence: TGTGCCAGCAGTTACTCGAGAGGACACACAGATACGCAGTATTTT. It codes for CASSYSRGHTDTQYF.

This clonotype occurred a few times. The genes are TRBV2 and TRBJ2-7; no firm D call. The V and J ends lost 8 bases and 7 bases respectively, with 12 bases between them. The CDR3 has 11 amino acids. Germline V gene lookup returns CDR1 SNHLY and CDR2 FYNNEI. This chain's CDR3 is CASHFPKEQYF. In DNA, the CDR3 is TGTGCCAGCCACTTCCCAAAGGAGCAGTACTTC.

This clonotype was recorded many times. The chain couples TRBV5-1 to TRBJ1-2; no firm D call. The germline V and J ends were trimmed by 3 bases and 2 bases, with 8 bases remaining between them. This CDR3 region has 13 residues. From germline, CDR1 is SGHRS and CDR2 YFSETQ. The chain's CDR3 is CASSSDVNYGYTF. DNA of the CDR3: TGCGCCAGCAGCTCGGACGTGAACTATGGCTACACCTTC.

V is TRBV7-6 and J is TRBJ2-2, with D uncertain. The CDR3 contains 16 residues. Germline V gene lookup returns CDR1 SGHVS and CDR2 FNYEAQ. Trimming removed 4 bases at V and 6 bases at J, with 18 bases between. Written as DNA, the CDR3 is TGTGCCAGCAGCTCTATCGGGCCGGGCGTTCCCGGGGAGCTGTTTTTT. Amino acids: CASSSIGPGVPGELFF.

This chain connects TRBV2 to TRBJ2-7, with 15 bases that match TRBD2. The CDR3 sequence is 15 residues long. Germline V gene data show CDR1 as SNHLY and CDR2 as FYNNEI. The V and J ends lost 4 bases and 6 bases, in that order; junction bases with no gene match: 4. The CDR3 protein is CASSVLGLAGGEQYF. The CDR3 DNA reads TGTGCCAGCAGTGTCTTGGGACTAGCGGGAGGCGAGCAGTACTTC.

Ten or more counts support this clonotype. The J gene is TRBJ2-5, the V gene TRBV7-6, with D tentatively TRBD1 (5 bases). Germline-derived CDR1 and CDR2 are SGHVS and FNYEAQ. The V gene lost 4 bases and the J gene lost 4 bases, with 13 bases spanning the gap. The CDR3 covers 14 residues. The CDR3 spells CASSSPRQGETQYF. CDR3 bases: TGTGCCAGCAGCTCCCCTCGGCAGGGAGAGACCCAGTACTTC.

This chain joins TRBV29-1 and TRBJ1-1; D call uncertain. Trimming took 5 bases from V and 5 from J, leaving 12 bases between them. Germline CDR1 is SQVTM and CDR2 is ANQGSEA. The CDR3 covers 12 residues. Here the CDR3 reads CSVQQIGTEAFF. DNA for the CDR3: TGCAGCGTTCAGCAGATTGGGACTGAAGCTTTCTTT.

The gene calls are TRBV19 and TRBJ2-2; D call uncertain. The V end lost 8 bases, the J end lost 6 bases, and 10 bases lay between the germline ends. This CDR3 spans 12 amino acids. Germline lookup yields CDR1 LNHDA and CDR2 SQIVND (reference sequence). Here the CDR3 reads CASYRASGELFF. CDR3 DNA sequence: TGTGCCAGTTATAGAGCGTCCGGGGAGCTGTTTTTT.

This clonotype was found a few times. The chain is built from TRBV29-1 and TRBJ2-3; D call uncertain. Germline V lookup: CDR1 SQVTM, CDR2 ANQGSEA. There are 11 residues in the CDR3. Trimming shortened V by 7 bases and J by 9 bases, and 14 bases separated the two germline ends. The CDR3 nucleotides read TGCAGCGCGGCCGAGTCAGGCACGCAGTATTTT. Translated, it gives CSAAESGTQYF.

This clonotype turned up a few times. The rearrangement joins TRBV9 to TRBJ1-4; the D gene is possibly TRBD1 (5 bases). This CDR3 has 14 amino acids. The V end lost 4 bases, the J end lost 8 bases, and 15 bases lay between the germline ends. Germline CDR1 reads SGDLS; CDR2 reads YYNGEE. The CDR3 region is CASSRSERQEKLFF. CDR3 coding DNA: TGTGCCAGCAGCCGATCGGAGAGACAGGAAAAACTGTTTTTT. The complete variable domain, with remaining parts taken from reference TRBV9 and TRBJ1-4, reads DSGVTQTPKHLITATGQRVTLRCSPRSGDLSVYWYQQSLDQGLQFLIQYYNGEERAKGNILERFSAQQFPDLHSELNLSSLELGDSALYFCASSRSERQEKLFFGSGTQLSVL.

This clonotype has more than one count but fewer than ten. V is TRBV5-1 and J is TRBJ2-3, with TRBD2 identical over 7 bases. Per germline, CDR1 SGHRS and CDR2 YFSETQ. V trimming: 1 base; J trimming: 0 bases; junction bases outside the gene matches: 5. The CDR3 runs to 16 residues. This CDR3 reads CASSLLLADSTDTQYF. DNA for the CDR3: TGCGCCAGCAGCTTGCTGCTAGCGGATAGCACAGATACGCAGTATTTT.

V gene TRBV12-3 or TRBV12-4 combines with J gene TRBJ2-6; 8 nucleotides align to TRBD1. The J segment lost 0 bases and the V segment lost 5 bases, leaving 9 bases of the junction unmatched. The CDR3 length is 18 residues. The CDR3 sequence is CASSPWTGRYSGANVLTF. CDR3 coding DNA: TGTGCCAGCAGTCCCTGGACAGGGCGCTACTCTGGGGCCAACGTCCTGACTTTC.

This clonotype was seen only a few times. The rearrangement uses TRBV12-3 or TRBV12-4 and TRBJ1-6; no reliable D call. V lost 6 bases and J lost 10, with 22 bases in between. This CDR3 region has 16 residues. CDR3 bases: TGTGCCAGCAGCGCGAGTACGGGCCCCAGTGGATCACCCCTCCACTTT. Protein product: CASSASTGPSGSPLHF.

The J gene is TRBJ1-2, the V gene TRBV11-2; 7 bases are a match to TRBD1. This CDR3 has 14 amino acids. Looked up from germline, CDR1 is SGHAT and CDR2 is FQNNGV. J gave up 8 bases and V 1 base, and 7 bases lay outside the gene matches. CDR3 residues: CASSLVVTGNGYTF. In DNA, the CDR3 is TGTGCCAGCAGCTTAGTCGTGACAGGGAACGGCTACACCTTC.